This T cell receptor (beta chain) was found in a study of blood T cell repertoires in COVID-19. Study summary: Researchers got acute and convalescent COVID-19 samples from the United States, Italy and Spain.

TCRdb keeps only in-frame clones here, not all; method: immunoSEQ multiplex PCR. The table includes some 300,000 clones, just under 90% detected once. Germline V gene data show CDR1 as SNHLY and CDR2 as FYNNEI. CDR3 length: 15 amino acids. V was clipped by 5 bases and J by 6 bases; unmatched bases: 7. Self-reported history from a screening survey and questionnaire set each donor's cohort. Exposed enrollees had met someone with a PCR-confirmed or clinician-diagnosed COVID-19 case at some point within the 2 weeks before study entry. Sequences were obtained from PBMCs or T cells enriched from blood (not recorded which). The sequence derives from a woman aged 50 to 65 who had been exposed to COVID-19. This chain joins TRBV2 and TRBJ2-1, with TRBD1 matching over 10 bases. This CDR3 is CASSTGTGAVNEQFF. CDR3 coding DNA: TGTGCCAGCAGTACCGGGACAGGGGCCGTCAATGAGCAGTTCTTC.